The TCR beta chain under discussion was sequenced for a study of blood T cell repertoires in COVID-19. Overall study context: PBMCs, B-cell-depleted T cells, or T cells provided the cDNA or gDNA that made up the material.

Germline CDR1 and CDR2: SGDLS and YYNGEE. Trimming pared 3 bases from V and 11 bases from J, leaving 22 bases between. The CDR3 runs 15 residues. Method: immunoSEQ multiplex PCR; TCRdb's copy keeps in-frame clones and lacks some. The sample consists of 150,000 or so clones, about 92% of them appearing once. Sequencing input: peripheral blood. V and J are TRBV9 and TRBJ2-3, with D possibly matching TRBD2 (6 bases). The receptor comes from a man between 60 and 75 years old with active or convalescent COVID-19. The CDR3 loop is CASSGPSVPPRKQYF. CDR3 bases: TGTGCCAGCAGCGGACCTAGCGTCCCACCCCGGAAGCAGTATTTT.